Below, 13 T cell receptor beta chains from the same sample are listed, as sequenced in a study of beta chain features in type 1 diabetes. What was sequenced were expressed TCRB transcripts, since all of the isolated RNA had been reverse transcribed. TCRdb's copy holds only in-frame clones and misses some; the assay was immunoSEQ multiplex PCR. The profile shows some 150,000 clones, roughly 9.7% of them singletons. Source material: central memory CD4+ T cells from blood. These receptors all stem from a woman in her forties in good health.

CDR3 region: CASRGGSQLVNSPLHF. The DNA of the CDR3 is TGTGCCAGCAGAGGGGGCTCGCAACTTGTCAATTCACCCCTCCACTTT. The chain carries TRBV2 and TRBJ1-6; TRBD1 agrees at 7 bases. There are 16 residues in the CDR3. Germline lookup yields CDR1 SNHLY and CDR2 FYNNEI. Germline trimming cut 6 bases from V and 7 bases from J; bases unmatched to any gene: 12.

This rearrangement joins TRBV6-6 to TRBJ1-2, with 7 bases that match TRBD1. This CDR3 is built from 16 residues. V lost 0 bases to trimming and J lost 0 bases; unmatched junction nucleotides: 4. From germline, CDR1 is MNHNY and CDR2 SVGAGI (reference sequence). The CDR3 region is CASSYSGTATNYGYTF. CDR3 nucleotide sequence: TGTGCCAGCAGTTACTCCGGGACAGCGACTAACTATGGCTACACCTTC.

A word on this clone: The junction departs from the called germline gene at one end, perhaps through a read error. V is TRBV10-3 and J is TRBJ2-3; 10 positions agree with TRBD2. The CDR3 spans 15 residues. Germline V gene lookup returns CDR1 ENHRY and CDR2 SYGVKD. CDR3 sequence (DNA): TGTGCCAGCAGTCCCCCGGGACTAGCGCTGGATACGCAGTATTTT. Translated: CASSPPGLALDTQYF.

Here the CDR3 DNA reads TGTGCCAGCAGCCACACAGATACGCAGTATTTT. Its protein product is CASSHTDTQYF. V and J are TRBV5-4 and TRBJ2-3; D call uncertain. Trimming took off 4 bases at V and 2 bases at J, with 2 bases between the two ends. Germline values: CDR1 SGHNT, CDR2 YYREEE (reference sequence). The CDR3 runs 11 residues.

This clone was counted many times. The gene calls are TRBV29-1 and TRBJ2-6, with 9 nucleotides matching TRBD1. The CDR3 spans 16 residues. The V gene end was trimmed by 6 bases and the J gene end by 1 base; junction bases not matched to a gene: 7. Germline assignment: CDR1 SQVTM and CDR2 ANQGSEA. The CDR3 nucleotides are TGCAGCGTCGGGACAGGGCCCTTTTCTGGGGCCAACGTCCTGACTTTC. Encoded protein: CSVGTGPFSGANVLTF.

This clone has more than one count but fewer than ten. This chain joins TRBV5-4 and TRBJ2-5; possibly TRBD2 for D (5 bases). Trimming left V 6 bases short and J 2 bases short, with 11 bases between. Germline loops: CDR1 SGHNT, CDR2 YYREEE (reference sequence). CDR3 size: 13 residues. The CDR3 DNA reads as TGTGCCAGCAACCTAGCATTACAAGAGACCCAGTACTTC. As protein: CASNLALQETQYF.

CDR3 nucleotide sequence: TGTGCCAGCAGCCAAGATCCGGGTCACTACACCTTC. Protein product: CASSQDPGHYTF. This chain uses TRBV14 with TRBJ1-2; D uncertain. This CDR3 spans 12 amino acids. Germline lookup yields CDR1 SGHDN and CDR2 FVKESK. V was pared by 0 bases and J by 10 bases, with 9 bases between.

The V call is TRBV6-5, the J call TRBJ1-2, with D tentatively TRBD1 (6 bases). V was cut by 2 bases and J by 2 bases, with 9 bases left in between. This CDR3 has 14 amino acids. Germline lookup yields CDR1 MNHEY and CDR2 SVGAGI. The CDR3, as DNA: TGTGCCAGCAGTTACATCGACAGGAACTATGGCTACACCTTC. This sequence encodes CASSYIDRNYGYTF.

This clone was counted a few times. This sequence joins TRBV6-1 and TRBJ2-1; TRBD2 aligns across 9 bases. V gave up 1 base and J gave up 4 bases; unmatched junction bases: 5. The CDR3 totals 16 residues. Germline-derived CDR1 and CDR2 are MNHNS and SASEGT. The CDR3 reads CASSEGRGGVYNEQFF. In nucleotides, the CDR3 is TGTGCCAGCAGTGAAGGGCGCGGGGGGGTATACAATGAGCAGTTCTTC.

The chain combines TRBV2 with TRBJ2-5; possibly TRBD2 for D (6 bases). The CDR3 spans 15 residues. Between the trimmed V and J ends, which lost 6 bases and 1 base, there was a span of 15 bases. Germline V gene data show CDR1 as SNHLY and CDR2 as FYNNEI. The CDR3 reads CASRSLGRGQETQYF. CDR3 bases: TGTGCCAGCAGATCTTTGGGGCGGGGCCAAGAGACCCAGTACTTC.

This clone was picked up a small number of times. The gene calls are TRBV5-1 and TRBJ1-2; tentative D call: TRBD1 (5 bases). From germline, CDR1 is SGHRS and CDR2 YFSETQ. CDR3 length equals 12 residues. Trimming removed 3 bases from V and 10 bases from J, with 13 bases in between. The CDR3 DNA is TGCGCCAGCAGCTCGGGGGGGACCGACTACACCTTC. Residues: CASSSGGTDYTF.

This clone came up a few times. This chain joins TRBV6-5 and TRBJ2-7, with TRBD1 as a possible D gene (6 bases). The CDR3 is 15 residues long. The germline CDR1 and CDR2 sequences are MNHEY and SVGAGI. Trimming took 2 bases from V and 1 from J, leaving 12 bases between them. CDR3 amino acids: CASSYRSQGSYEQYF. CDR3 DNA sequence: TGTGCCAGCAGTTACCGATCCCAGGGGTCCTACGAGCAGTACTTC.

This clone has a count of ten or more. This rearrangement joins TRBV14 to TRBJ1-1; D ambiguous. There are 14 residues in the CDR3. Between the trimmed V and J ends, which lost 0 bases and 4 bases, there was a span of 9 bases. Germline V CDR1 and CDR2: SGHDN, FVKESK. This CDR3 is CASSQDSGVTEAFF. CDR3 DNA: TGTGCCAGCAGCCAAGATTCCGGGGTCACTGAAGCTTTCTTT.